Detailed here is one TCR beta chain. As yet, its antigen is unknown. This entry comes from a study of identical twins. Whole-study findings and limits: For monozygotic twins, models underestimated out-of-frame TCR alpha sharing.

Healthy Caucasians alone served as donors. Unique molecular identifiers were present on cDNA, and template switching added a universal primer site. TCRdb re-called the 5' RACE reads through MiXCR, storing one row per CDR3 protein. The sample has a few hundred thousand distinct CDR3 sequences, about 12% seen once. The sample was also reused in another study, on yellow fever vaccine responses in identical twins. According to that study: Twin vaccine T cell responses reportedly seemed partly convergent, partly personalized.

The TCR comes from a woman aged 18 to 35 in good health. What was sequenced was CD8+ T cells sorted from blood.

The chain's CDR3 is CASSSIDRLNEQFF. In nucleotides, the CDR3 is TGCGCCAGCAGCTCTATCGACAGGCTCAATGAGCAGTTCTTC. The chain carries TRBV5-1 and TRBJ2-1; a weak D match, TRBD1 (6 bases). Trimming shortened V by 3 bases and J by 6 bases, and 13 bases separated the two germline ends. This CDR3 has 14 residues. CDR1 is SGHRS, CDR2 YFSETQ, per germline.